Listed here is a single TCR beta chain. The record originates from a study of blood T cell repertoires in COVID-19. Across the whole study: COVID-19 samples from acute and convalescent phases originated in the United States, Italy and Spain. From T cells, B-cell-depleted T cells, or PBMCs came the material, which was cDNA or gDNA.

V dropped 8 bases and J dropped 9; count of bases not matched to a gene: 13. The CDR3 is made up of 14 amino acids. CDR1 is MNHEY, CDR2 SMNVEV, per germline (reference sequence). Assay: immunoSEQ multiplex PCR; the TCRdb copy retains only in-frame clones and omits some. The sample yields 150,000 to 200,000 clones, 65% to 85% seen once. J is TRBJ1-1 and V is TRBV27; 9 bases map to TRBD1. The specimen sequenced was peripheral blood. The TCR was taken from a human donor with acute or convalescent COVID-19. The donor label of this sample is uncertain. DNA for the CDR3: TGTGCCAGCGGTGATTGGAGGGACAGGGCCCAAGCTTTCTTT. Translated: CASGDWRDRAQAFF.